These 26 T cell receptor beta chains originate from one sample sequenced in a study of OX40 agonist ivuxolimab in advanced cancers. This table comes from immunoSEQ multiplex PCR, and its TCRdb copy is limited to in-frame clones, with some not included. The table has about 60,000 clones, roughly nine tenths seen once. The sample consisted of CD4+ or CD8+ T cells sorted from blood, taken in a trial of the OX40 agonist ivuxolimab. Receptor source: an adult with an advanced solid tumor such as melanoma, head and neck, liver or kidney cancer.

The chain recombines TRBV28 with TRBJ1-1; the D is unclear. This CDR3 has 14 residues. The V end lost 7 bases, the J end lost 6 bases, and 18 bases lay between the germline ends. Germline-derived CDR1 and CDR2 are MDHEN and SYDVKM. The CDR3, as DNA: TGTGCCAGCAACAATGACTCCCCTGGATCTGAAGCTTTCTTT. Translation gives CASNNDSPGSEAFF.

This chain joins TRBV18 and TRBJ2-5, with 10 nucleotides matching TRBD2. Germline lookup yields CDR1 KGHSH and CDR2 LQKENI. V trimming: 6 bases; J trimming: 5 bases; junction bases outside the gene matches: 3. The CDR3 spans 13 residues. CDR3 sequence reads: CASSPSGSETQYF. The CDR3 coding sequence is TGTGCCAGCTCCCCTAGCGGGAGTGAGACCCAGTACTTC.

V and J are TRBV6-6 and TRBJ1-4, with D unresolved. Germline V CDR1 and CDR2: MNHNY, SVGAGI (reference sequence). This CDR3 contains 15 residues. The V and J ends lost 0 bases and 5 bases respectively, with 10 bases between them. The CDR3 loop is CASSYSSQANEKLFF. CDR3 coding DNA: TGTGCCAGCAGTTACTCGTCGCAGGCAAATGAAAAACTGTTTTTT.

This clone was found a few times. The chain recombines TRBV5-1 with TRBJ1-5; D is perhaps TRBD1 (6 bases). This CDR3 is 15 amino acids long. Germline V gives CDR1 SGHRS, CDR2 YFSETQ. The V and J ends lost 0 bases and 5 bases respectively, with 12 bases between them. The CDR3 bases are TGCGCCAGCAGCTTGGAAAACAGGGAGGATCAGCCCCAGCATTTT. Protein: CASSLENREDQPQHF. The complete variable domain, with remaining parts taken from reference TRBV5-1 and TRBJ1-5, reads KAGVTQTPRYLIKTRGQQVTLSCSPISGHRSVSWYQQTPGQGLQFLFEYFSETQRNKGNFPGRFSGRQFSNSRSEMNVSTLELGDSALYLCASSLENREDQPQHFGDGTRLSIL.

The chain recombines TRBV10-3 with TRBJ1-1, with D possibly TRBD1 on 5 matching bases. The CDR3 runs to 13 residues. V gave up 4 bases and J gave up 4 bases, with 10 bases separating them. Germline V gene sequence: CDR1 ENHRY, CDR2 SYGVKD. Here the CDR3 reads CAISALGVTEAFF. The CDR3 DNA reads TGTGCCATCAGTGCCTTGGGGGTCACTGAAGCTTTCTTT.

The CDR3 DNA reads as TGTGCCAGCACCCCGCGGGACAGGGGAACCGGGGAGCTGTTTTTT. Its translation is CASTPRDRGTGELFF. V is TRBV6-5 and J is TRBJ2-2, with TRBD1 identical over 10 bases. The CDR3 spans 15 residues. In germline, CDR1 is MNHEY, CDR2 SVGAGI. The junction had 7 bases not matched to a gene; V was cut back by 7 bases and J by 5 bases.

This chain joins TRBV28 and TRBJ2-7; D may match TRBD1 or TRBD2 (5 bases each). Germline CDR1 is MDHEN and CDR2 is SYDVKM. This CDR3 contains 14 residues. V was pared by 4 bases and J by 2 bases, with 12 bases between. CDR3 in amino acids: CASSSGTVTYEQYF. In DNA form, the CDR3 reads TGTGCCAGCAGTTCCGGGACGGTGACCTACGAGCAGTACTTC. Full variable domain (missing parts from reference TRBV28 and TRBJ2-7): DVKVTQSSRYLVKRTGEKVFLECVQDMDHENMFWYRQDPGLGLRLIYFSYDVKMKEKGDIPEGYSVSREKKERFSLILESASTNQTSMYLCASSSGTVTYEQYFGPGTRLTVT.

This chain connects TRBV27 to TRBJ2-3, with 10 bases lining up with TRBD2. Trimming cost V 7 bases and J 2 bases; bases outside gene matches: 9. Germline CDR1 is MNHEY and CDR2 is SMNVEV (reference sequence). CDR3 size: 16 residues. In DNA form, the CDR3 reads TGTGCCAGCACTGCGGGTAGCGGGGGGTTCACAGATACGCAGTATTTT. It specifies CASTAGSGGFTDTQYF.

The rearrangement joins TRBV11-2 to TRBJ1-5, with TRBD1 matching 7 bases. Germline trimming cut 4 bases from V and 3 bases from J; bases unmatched to any gene: 9. This CDR3 is built from 16 residues. Germline V gene lookup returns CDR1 SGHAT and CDR2 FQNNGV. CDR3 in amino acids: CASSSEAGGINQPQHF. The CDR3 DNA sequence: TGTGCCAGCAGCTCTGAAGCAGGGGGGATCAATCAGCCCCAGCATTTT.

The V gene is TRBV15, the J gene TRBJ1-4; D unclear. V was cut by 0 bases and J by 8 bases, with 13 bases left in between. The CDR3 contains 15 residues. Germline loops: CDR1 LNHNV, CDR2 YYDKDF (reference sequence). CDR3 sequence reads: CATSRDRVGGEKLFF. CDR3 nucleotide sequence: TGTGCCACCAGCAGAGATCGGGTAGGAGGGGAAAAACTGTTTTTT.

This clone showed up just a few times. The chain couples TRBV5-1 to TRBJ2-2; 7 bases agree with TRBD2. Germline CDR1 reads SGHRS; CDR2 reads YFSETQ. Germline trimming cut 7 bases from V and 3 bases from J; bases unmatched to any gene: 9. CDR3 length: 15 amino acids. CDR3 in amino acids: CASSWGGSDTGELFF. The CDR3 DNA reads as TGCGCCAGCTCTTGGGGCGGGAGCGACACCGGGGAGCTGTTTTTT. The full variable domain, in which reference TRBV5-1 and TRBJ2-2 provide the parts outside the CDR3, is KAGVTQTPRYLIKTRGQQVTLSCSPISGHRSVSWYQQTPGQGLQFLFEYFSETQRNKGNFPGRFSGRQFSNSRSEMNVSTLELGDSALYLCASSWGGSDTGELFFGEGSRLTVL.

About this clone itself: Other DNA variants within this sample encode the same CDR3. V usage is TRBV11-2 and J usage is TRBJ1-3; no reliable D call. Looked up from germline, CDR1 is SGHAT and CDR2 is FQNNGV. Trimming took off 6 bases at V and 0 bases at J, with 6 bases between the two ends. This CDR3 spans 13 amino acids. The CDR3 nucleotides are TGTGCCAGCAGTACTTACTCTGGAAACACCATATATTTT. It yields the protein CASSTYSGNTIYF.

The V call is TRBV6-5, the J call TRBJ1-2; TRBD1 is a possible D gene (6 bases). Trimming pared 6 bases from V and 3 bases from J, leaving 17 bases between. Germline V gene lookup returns CDR1 MNHEY and CDR2 SVGAGI. This CDR3 is 15 amino acids long. The CDR3 region is CASSPPEGGYYGYTF. CDR3 sequence (DNA): TGTGCCAGCAGCCCCCCGGAGGGGGGGTACTATGGCTACACCTTC.

The chain links TRBV9 to TRBJ1-1, with no clear D. Per the germline V gene, CDR1 is SGDLS and CDR2 is YYNGEE. There are 15 residues in the CDR3. Trimming removed 0 bases from V and 0 bases from J, with 9 bases in between. The CDR3: CASSVGELMNTEAFF. The CDR3 nucleotides read TGTGCCAGCAGCGTAGGGGAACTAATGAACACTGAAGCTTTCTTT.

Only one count was recorded for this clone. The rearrangement links TRBV19 to TRBJ2-2; no definite D call. The CDR3 covers 15 residues. CDR1 LNHDA and CDR2 SQIVND come from the germline V gene (reference sequence). Trimming left V 8 bases short and J 3 bases short, with 16 bases between. The CDR3 DNA follows: TGTGCCAGTGGCTCACAAGGTCTGGACACCGGGGAGCTGTTTTTT. This sequence encodes CASGSQGLDTGELFF.

J is TRBJ2-3 and V is TRBV18; TRBD1 matches 7 bases. This CDR3 has 15 residues. V shed 6 bases and J 6 bases; nucleotides not matched to a gene: 12. Per germline, CDR1 KGHSH and CDR2 LQKENI. The CDR3 DNA is TGTGCCAGCTCTGCACAGGGGATAAGAGTTGATACGCAGTATTTT. Protein sequence: CASSAQGIRVDTQYF.

This chain uses TRBV30 with TRBJ2-1; the match to TRBD2 covers 11 bases. This CDR3 region has 14 residues. Trimming at V came to 5 bases and at J to 2 bases, leaving 2 bases not matched to a gene. CDR1 and CDR2 (germline): GTSNPN, SVGIG (reference sequence). The CDR3 nucleotides read TGTGCCTGGTCGACTAGCGGGGCCTACAATGAGCAGTTCTTC. Its protein product is CAWSTSGAYNEQFF.

The CDR3 loop is CASSPKYNEQFF. The CDR3 DNA is TGTGCCAGCAGCCCCAAGTACAATGAGCAGTTCTTC. The chain combines TRBV28 with TRBJ2-1; no firm D call. Germline V gives CDR1 MDHEN, CDR2 SYDVKM. The CDR3 consists of 12 residues. The V end lost 6 bases, the J end lost 4 bases, and 7 bases lay between the germline ends.

The rearrangement joins TRBV28 to TRBJ2-1, with TRBD2 identical over 7 bases. The V segment lost 4 bases and the J segment 5 bases; nucleotides outside the gene matches: 20. Per germline, CDR1 MDHEN and CDR2 SYDVKM. The CDR3 is 19 residues long. CDR3 sequence: CASSSWGGSTRRGDNEQFF. In DNA form, the CDR3 reads TGTGCCAGCAGTTCCTGGGGCGGGAGTACCCGGCGAGGGGACAATGAGCAGTTCTTC.

This clone appeared a few times. The chain has TRBV7-6 and TRBJ2-1; 7 nucleotides agree with TRBD1. After removal of 6 bases from V and 4 bases from J, the junction contained 12 bases not matched to a gene. Germline V gene data show CDR1 as SGHVS and CDR2 as FNYEAQ. The CDR3 is 16 amino acids. CDR3 in DNA: TGTGCCAGCAGAAGTAGACCGGGACAGAGTTACAATGAGCAGTTCTTC. Its translation is CASRSRPGQSYNEQFF.

CDR3 sequence: CASSSGHYNTGELFF. The CDR3 DNA is TGTGCCAGCAGCTCGGGCCACTATAACACCGGGGAGCTGTTTTTT. The chain recombines TRBV5-4 with TRBJ2-2; D not resolved. The germline gives CDR1 SGHNT, CDR2 YYREEE (reference sequence). There are 15 residues in the CDR3. V lost 3 bases and J lost 2, with 11 bases in between.

The chain is built from TRBV28 and TRBJ1-2; weak D call: TRBD1 (5 bases). This CDR3 is built from 14 residues. Trimming removed 3 bases at V and 4 bases at J, with 12 bases between. CDR1 is MDHEN, CDR2 SYDVKM, per germline. The CDR3 reads CASSFLAGGYGYTF. CDR3 in DNA: TGTGCCAGCAGTTTTCTCGCGGGGGGCTATGGCTACACCTTC.

The V and J genes are TRBV28 and TRBJ1-3; unclear D gene. V shed 2 bases and J shed 0 bases, with 8 bases lying between them. Per germline, CDR1 MDHEN and CDR2 SYDVKM. The CDR3 has 15 amino acids. The CDR3 here is CASSLVQFSGNTIYF. CDR3 DNA: TGTGCCAGCAGTTTAGTCCAGTTCTCTGGAAACACCATATATTTT.

The chain is built from TRBV7-8 and TRBJ1-5; 8 bases line up with TRBD1. The germline gives CDR1 SGHVS, CDR2 FQNEAQ. The ends lost 4 bases at V and 5 bases at J; junction bases unmatched: 1. The CDR3 loop spans 13 amino acids. The CDR3 region is CASSWDRHQPQHF. CDR3 nucleotide sequence: TGTGCCAGCAGCTGGGACAGGCATCAGCCCCAGCATTTT. Using reference TRBV7-8 and TRBJ1-5 for the parts outside the CDR3, the full variable domain is GAGVSQSPRYKVAKRGQDVALRCDPISGHVSLFWYQQALGQGPEFLTYFQNEAQLDKSGLPSDRFFAERPEGSVSTLKIQRTQQEDSAVYLCASSWDRHQPQHFGDGTRLSIL.

The rearrangement uses TRBV9 and TRBJ1-1; D not certain. V lost 1 base, J lost 1 base, and 11 bases lay in between. CDR3 length: 15 residues. Germline CDR1 and CDR2: SGDLS and YYNGEE. CDR3 protein: CASSVSREGNTEAFF. The CDR3 DNA is TGTGCCAGCAGCGTAAGTAGGGAGGGGAACACTGAAGCTTTCTTT.

The J gene is TRBJ2-1, the V gene TRBV7-2, with a tentative D call TRBD1 (5 bases). Trimming left V 2 bases short and J 1 base short, with 9 bases between. The CDR3 has 15 residues. Germline loops: CDR1 SGHTA, CDR2 FQGNSA. Written as DNA, the CDR3 is TGTGCCAGCAGCTTATCACAGGATTCCTACAATGAGCAGTTCTTC. Amino acid sequence: CASSLSQDSYNEQFF.